This T cell receptor beta chain was identified during a study of kidney transplant recipient with SARS-CoV-2 infection. TCRdb re-analysed the reads in MiXCR, keeping a single row per CDR3 protein. The sample has under 250,000 distinct CDR3 sequences, 25% to 35% seen once; the top ten hold 6% to 8.5%. To note about this clonotype: A much bigger clone sits one base away, suggesting this may be a read error.

CDR1 is MNHEY, CDR2 SVGAGI, per germline. The V end lost 5 bases, the J end lost 11 bases, and 10 bases lay between the germline ends. This CDR3 has 12 residues. J is TRBJ1-6 and V is TRBV6-5; D unclear. This sample comprised a blood sample, obtained at baseline and on day 111 from a kidney transplant recipient. This receptor was taken from a male patient aged 30 to 39 who had COVID-19 and was a kidney transplant recipient. The graft donor may have given rise to some T cells. The CDR3, as DNA: TGTGCCAGCAGTCCCGGCCCCGCACCCCTCCACTTT. It encodes CASSPGPAPLHF.